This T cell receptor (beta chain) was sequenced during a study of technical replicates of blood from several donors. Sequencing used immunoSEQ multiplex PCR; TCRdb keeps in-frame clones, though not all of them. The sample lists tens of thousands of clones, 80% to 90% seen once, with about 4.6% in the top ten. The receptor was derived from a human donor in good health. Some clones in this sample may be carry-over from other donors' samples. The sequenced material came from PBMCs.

The CDR3 DNA follows: TGTGCCAGCAGCCGGGACAGGGGGCTGGGTGGCTACACCTTC. Amino acids: CASSRDRGLGGYTF. The chain has TRBV5-8 and TRBJ1-2, with 12 bases lining up with TRBD1. The germline V gene encodes CDR1 SGHTS and CDR2 YDEGEE. The V gene end was trimmed by 4 bases and the J gene end by 7 bases; junction bases not matched to a gene: 5. The CDR3 covers 14 residues. Complete variable domain (other parts from reference TRBV5-8 and TRBJ1-2): EAGVTQSPTHLIKTRGQQATLRCSPISGHTSVYWYQQALGLGLQFLLWYDEGEERNRGNFPPRFSGRQFPNYSSELNVNALELEDSALYLCASSRDRGLGGYTFGSGTRLTVV.